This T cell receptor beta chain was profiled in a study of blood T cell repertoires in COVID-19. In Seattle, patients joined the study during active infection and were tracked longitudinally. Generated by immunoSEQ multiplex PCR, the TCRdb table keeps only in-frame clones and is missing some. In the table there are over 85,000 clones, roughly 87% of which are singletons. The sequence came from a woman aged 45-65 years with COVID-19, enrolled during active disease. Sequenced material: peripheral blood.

The CDR3 region is CAISRGSETEAFF. CDR3 nucleotide sequence: TGTGCCATCAGCCGGGGGTCGGAAACTGAAGCTTTCTTT. This sequence joins TRBV10-3 and TRBJ1-1, with TRBD1 as a possible D gene (5 bases). Trimming shortened V by 6 bases and J by 5 bases, and 13 bases separated the two germline ends. The CDR3 totals 13 residues. Germline lookup yields CDR1 ENHRY and CDR2 SYGVKD.